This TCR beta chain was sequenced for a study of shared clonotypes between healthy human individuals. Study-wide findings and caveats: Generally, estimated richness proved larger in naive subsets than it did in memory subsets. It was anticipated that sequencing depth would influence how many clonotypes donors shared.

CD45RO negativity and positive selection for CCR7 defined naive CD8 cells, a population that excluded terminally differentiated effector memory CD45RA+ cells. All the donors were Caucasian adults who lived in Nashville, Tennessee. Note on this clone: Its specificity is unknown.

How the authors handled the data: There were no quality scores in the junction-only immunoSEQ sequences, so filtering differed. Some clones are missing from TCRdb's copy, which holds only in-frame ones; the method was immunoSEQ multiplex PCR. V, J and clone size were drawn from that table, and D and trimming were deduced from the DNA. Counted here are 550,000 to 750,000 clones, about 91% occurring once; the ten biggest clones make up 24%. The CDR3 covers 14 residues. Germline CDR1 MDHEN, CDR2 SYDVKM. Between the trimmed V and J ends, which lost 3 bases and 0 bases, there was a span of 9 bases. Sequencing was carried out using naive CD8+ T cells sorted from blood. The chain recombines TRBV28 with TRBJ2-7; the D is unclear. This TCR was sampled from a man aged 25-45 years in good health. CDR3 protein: CASSFRKNSYEQYF. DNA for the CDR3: TGTGCCAGCAGTTTTCGCAAGAACTCCTACGAGCAGTACTTC. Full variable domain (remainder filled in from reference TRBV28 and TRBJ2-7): DVKVTQSSRYLVKRTGEKVFLECVQDMDHENMFWYRQDPGLGLRLIYFSYDVKMKEKGDIPEGYSVSREKKERFSLILESASTNQTSMYLCASSFRKNSYEQYFGPGTRLTVT.